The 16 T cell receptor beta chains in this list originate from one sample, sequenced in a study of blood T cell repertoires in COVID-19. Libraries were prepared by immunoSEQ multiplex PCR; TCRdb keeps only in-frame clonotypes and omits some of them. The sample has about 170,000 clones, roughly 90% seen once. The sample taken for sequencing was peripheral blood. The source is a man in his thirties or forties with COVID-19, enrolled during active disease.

The DNA of the CDR3 is TGTGCCAGCAGTTACTCAGATCCTCTTGTCGGTGAAAAACTGTTTTTT. The encoded protein is CASSYSDPLVGEKLFF. The chain carries TRBV6-2 or TRBV6-3 and TRBJ1-4; no firm D call. The germline CDR1 and CDR2 sequences are MNHEY and SVGEGT. The CDR3 is made up of 16 amino acids. Trimming pared 0 bases from V and 7 bases from J, leaving 15 bases between.

The CDR3 bases are TGTGCCAGCAGCTTTCTCAGGGTGAGCACTGAAGCTTTCTTT. Residues: CASSFLRVSTEAFF. The chain combines TRBV7-9 with TRBJ1-1; weak D call: TRBD1 (5 bases). The CDR3 consists of 14 residues. Germline assignment: CDR1 SEHNR and CDR2 FQNEAQ (reference sequence). V lost 3 bases and J 4 bases, leaving 12 bases between the germline ends.

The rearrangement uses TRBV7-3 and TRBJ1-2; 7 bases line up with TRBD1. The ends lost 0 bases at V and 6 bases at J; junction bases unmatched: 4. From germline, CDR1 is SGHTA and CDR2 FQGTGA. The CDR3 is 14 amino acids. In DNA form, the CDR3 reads TGTGCCAGCAGCTTAACCGACAGGGAGGATGGCTACACCTTC. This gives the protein CASSLTDREDGYTF.

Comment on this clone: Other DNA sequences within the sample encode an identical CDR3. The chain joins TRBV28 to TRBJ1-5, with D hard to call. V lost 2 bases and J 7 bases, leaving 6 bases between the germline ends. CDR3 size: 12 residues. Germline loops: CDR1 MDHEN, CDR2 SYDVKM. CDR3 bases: TGTGCCAGCAGTTTAGGTGGCCAGCCCCAGCATTTT. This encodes CASSLGGQPQHF.

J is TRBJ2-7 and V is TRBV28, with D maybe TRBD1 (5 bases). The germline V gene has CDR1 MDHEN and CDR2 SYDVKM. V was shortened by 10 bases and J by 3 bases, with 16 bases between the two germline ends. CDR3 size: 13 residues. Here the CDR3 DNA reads TGTGCCATCGGTCCAGGGAATTTCTACGAGCAGTACTTC. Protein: CAIGPGNFYEQYF.

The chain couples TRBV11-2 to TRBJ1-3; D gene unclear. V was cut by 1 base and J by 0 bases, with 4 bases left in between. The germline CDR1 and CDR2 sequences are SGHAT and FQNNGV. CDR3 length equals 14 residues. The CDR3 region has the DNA TGTGCCAGCAGCTTAGGGAGCTCTGGAAACACCATATATTTT. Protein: CASSLGSSGNTIYF.

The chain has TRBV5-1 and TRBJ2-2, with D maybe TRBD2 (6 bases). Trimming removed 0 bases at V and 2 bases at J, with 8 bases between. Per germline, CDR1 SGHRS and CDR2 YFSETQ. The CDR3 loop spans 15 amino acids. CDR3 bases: TGCGCCAGCAGCTTGGGGGGACTCAACACCGGGGAGCTGTTTTTT. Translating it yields CASSLGGLNTGELFF.

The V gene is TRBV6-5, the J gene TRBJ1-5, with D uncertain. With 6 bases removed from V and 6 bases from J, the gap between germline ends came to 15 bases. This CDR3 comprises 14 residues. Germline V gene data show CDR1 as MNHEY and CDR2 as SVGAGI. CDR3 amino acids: CASRERVSGQPQHF. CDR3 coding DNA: TGTGCCAGCAGGGAGAGGGTGTCGGGTCAGCCCCAGCATTTT.

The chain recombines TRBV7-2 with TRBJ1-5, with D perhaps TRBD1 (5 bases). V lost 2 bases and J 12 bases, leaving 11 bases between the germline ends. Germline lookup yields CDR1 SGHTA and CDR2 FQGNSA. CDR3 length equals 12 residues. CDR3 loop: CASSLRGLHQHF. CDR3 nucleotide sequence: TGTGCCAGCAGCTTAAGGGGCCTACACCAGCATTTT.

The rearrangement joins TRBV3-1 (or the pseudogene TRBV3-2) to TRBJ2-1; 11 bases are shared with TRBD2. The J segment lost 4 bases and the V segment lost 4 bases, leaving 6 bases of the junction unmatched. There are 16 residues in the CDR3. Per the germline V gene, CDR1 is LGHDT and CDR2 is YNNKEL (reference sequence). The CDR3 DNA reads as TGTGCCAGCAGCCCCCCGGGGACTAGCGGTTACAATGAGCAGTTCTTC. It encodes CASSPPGTSGYNEQFF.

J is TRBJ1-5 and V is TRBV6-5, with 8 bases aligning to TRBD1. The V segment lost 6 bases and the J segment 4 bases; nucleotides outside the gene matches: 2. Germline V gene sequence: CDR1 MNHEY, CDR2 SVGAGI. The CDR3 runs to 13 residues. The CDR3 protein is CASSWDRNQPQHF. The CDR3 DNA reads TGTGCCAGCAGCTGGGACAGGAATCAGCCCCAGCATTTT.

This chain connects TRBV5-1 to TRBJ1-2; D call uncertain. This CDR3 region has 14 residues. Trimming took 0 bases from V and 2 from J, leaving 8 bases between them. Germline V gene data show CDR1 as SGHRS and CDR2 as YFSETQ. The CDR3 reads CASSLDGGNYGYTF. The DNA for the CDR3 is TGCGCCAGCAGCTTGGATGGAGGAAACTATGGCTACACCTTC.

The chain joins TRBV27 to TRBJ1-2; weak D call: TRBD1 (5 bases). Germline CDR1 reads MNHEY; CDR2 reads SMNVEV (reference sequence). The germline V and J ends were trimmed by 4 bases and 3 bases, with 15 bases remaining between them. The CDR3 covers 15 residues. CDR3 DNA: TGTGCCAGCAGTTCGCTTCAAGGCAGGGACTATGGCTACACCTTC. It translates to CASSSLQGRDYGYTF.

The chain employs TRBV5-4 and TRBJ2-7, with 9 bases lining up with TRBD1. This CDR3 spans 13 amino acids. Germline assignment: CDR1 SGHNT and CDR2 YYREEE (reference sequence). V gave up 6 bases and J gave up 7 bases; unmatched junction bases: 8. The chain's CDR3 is CASTRDRDKEQYF. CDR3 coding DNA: TGTGCCAGCACCCGGGACAGGGATAAAGAGCAGTACTTC.

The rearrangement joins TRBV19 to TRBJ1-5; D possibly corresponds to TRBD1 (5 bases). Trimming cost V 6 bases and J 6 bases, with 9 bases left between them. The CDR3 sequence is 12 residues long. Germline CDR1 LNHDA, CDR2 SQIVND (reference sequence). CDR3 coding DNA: TGTGCCAGTAGAAGGGGAGGTCAGCCCCAGCATTTT. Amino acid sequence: CASRRGGQPQHF.

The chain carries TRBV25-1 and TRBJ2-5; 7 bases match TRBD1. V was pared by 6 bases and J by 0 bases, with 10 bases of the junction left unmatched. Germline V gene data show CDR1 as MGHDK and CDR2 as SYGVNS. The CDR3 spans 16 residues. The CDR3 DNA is TGTGCCAGCAGCGACCCGGGACAGCGCTACCAAGAGACCCAGTACTTC. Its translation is CASSDPGQRYQETQYF. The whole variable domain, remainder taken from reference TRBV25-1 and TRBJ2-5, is EADIYQTPRYLVIGTGKKITLECSQTMGHDKMYWYQQDPGMELHLIHYSYGVNSTEKGDLSSESTVSRIRTEHFPLTLESARPSHTSQYLCASSDPGQRYQETQYFGPGTRLLVL.